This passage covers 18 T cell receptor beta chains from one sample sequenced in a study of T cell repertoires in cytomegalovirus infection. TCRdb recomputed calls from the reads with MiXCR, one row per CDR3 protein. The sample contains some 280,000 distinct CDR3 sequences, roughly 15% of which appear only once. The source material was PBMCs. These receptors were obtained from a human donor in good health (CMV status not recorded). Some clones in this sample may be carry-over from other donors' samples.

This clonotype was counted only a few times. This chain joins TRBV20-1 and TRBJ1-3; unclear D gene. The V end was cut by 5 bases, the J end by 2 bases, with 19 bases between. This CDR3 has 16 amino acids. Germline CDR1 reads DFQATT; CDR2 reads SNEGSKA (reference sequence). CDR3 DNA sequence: TGCAGTGCTGGGGATATAACAGCAATGCCTGGAAACACCATATATTTT. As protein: CSAGDITAMPGNTIYF.

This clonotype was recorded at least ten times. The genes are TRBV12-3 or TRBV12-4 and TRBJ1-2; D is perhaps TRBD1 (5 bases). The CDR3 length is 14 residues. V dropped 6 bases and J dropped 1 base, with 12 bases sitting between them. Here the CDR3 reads CASSRLDSNYGYTF. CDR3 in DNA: TGTGCCAGCAGCCGACTCGACAGTAACTATGGCTACACCTTC.

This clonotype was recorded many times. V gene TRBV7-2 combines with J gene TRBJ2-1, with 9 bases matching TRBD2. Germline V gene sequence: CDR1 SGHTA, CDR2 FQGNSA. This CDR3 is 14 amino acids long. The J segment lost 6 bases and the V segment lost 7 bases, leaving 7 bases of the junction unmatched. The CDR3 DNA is TGTGCCAGCAAGGCGGGGGGGCCAGGCAATGAGCAGTTCTTC. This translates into CASKAGGPGNEQFF. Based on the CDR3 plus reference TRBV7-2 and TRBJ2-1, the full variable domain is GAGVSQSPSNKVTEKGKDVELRCDPISGHTALYWYRQSLGQGLEFLIYFQGNSAPDKSGLPSDRFSAERTGGSVSTLTIQRTQQEDSAVYLCASKAGGPGNEQFFGPGTRLTVL.

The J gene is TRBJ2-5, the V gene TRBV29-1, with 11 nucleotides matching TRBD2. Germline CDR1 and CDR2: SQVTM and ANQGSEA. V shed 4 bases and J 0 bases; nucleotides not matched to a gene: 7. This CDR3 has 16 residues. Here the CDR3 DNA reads TGCAGCGTTGTCGGACTAGCGGGCCCGTACCAAGAGACCCAGTACTTC. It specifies CSVVGLAGPYQETQYF.

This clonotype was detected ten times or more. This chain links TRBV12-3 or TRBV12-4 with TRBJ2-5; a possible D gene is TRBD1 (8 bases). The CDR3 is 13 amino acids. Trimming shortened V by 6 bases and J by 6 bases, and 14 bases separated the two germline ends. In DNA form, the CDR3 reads TGTGCCAGCAGCGGACAGGGAGGGAAGACCCAGTACTTC. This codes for CASSGQGGKTQYF.

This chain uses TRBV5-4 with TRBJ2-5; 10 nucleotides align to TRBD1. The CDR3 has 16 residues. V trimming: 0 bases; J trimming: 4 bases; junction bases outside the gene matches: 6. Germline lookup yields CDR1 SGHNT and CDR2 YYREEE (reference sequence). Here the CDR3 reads CASSLVPTGGGETQYF. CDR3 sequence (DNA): TGTGCCAGCAGCTTGGTACCGACAGGGGGCGGAGAGACCCAGTACTTC. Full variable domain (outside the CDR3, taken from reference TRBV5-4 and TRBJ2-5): ETGVTQSPTHLIKTRGQQVTLRCSSQSGHNTVSWYQQALGQGPQFIFQYYREEENGRGNFPPRFSGLQFPNYSSELNVNALELDDSALYLCASSLVPTGGGETQYFGPGTRLLVL.

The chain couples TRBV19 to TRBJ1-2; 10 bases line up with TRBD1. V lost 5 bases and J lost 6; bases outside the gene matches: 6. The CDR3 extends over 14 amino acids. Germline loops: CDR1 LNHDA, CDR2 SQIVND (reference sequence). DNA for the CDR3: TGTGCCAGTAGTCCGGACAGGGGGACGGATGGCTACACCTTC. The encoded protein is CASSPDRGTDGYTF. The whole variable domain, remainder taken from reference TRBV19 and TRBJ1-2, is DGGITQSPKYLFRKEGQNVTLSCEQNLNHDAMYWYRQDPGQGLRLIYYSQIVNDFQKGDIAEGYSVSREKKESFPLTVTSAQKNPTAFYLCASSPDRGTDGYTFGSGTRLTVV.

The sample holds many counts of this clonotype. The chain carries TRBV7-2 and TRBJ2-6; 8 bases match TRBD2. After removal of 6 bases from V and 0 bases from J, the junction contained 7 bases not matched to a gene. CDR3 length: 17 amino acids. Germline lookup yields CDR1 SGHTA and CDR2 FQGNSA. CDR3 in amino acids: CASRKTGTSSGANVLTF. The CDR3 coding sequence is TGTGCCAGCAGGAAAACCGGGACTAGCTCTGGGGCCAACGTCCTGACTTTC.

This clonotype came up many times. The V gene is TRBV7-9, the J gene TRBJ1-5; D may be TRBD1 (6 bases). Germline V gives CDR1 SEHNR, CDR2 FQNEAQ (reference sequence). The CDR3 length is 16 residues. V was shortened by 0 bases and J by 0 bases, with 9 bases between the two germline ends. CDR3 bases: TGTGCCAGCAGCTTAGCACAGGGCTATAGCAATCAGCCCCAGCATTTT. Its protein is CASSLAQGYSNQPQHF.

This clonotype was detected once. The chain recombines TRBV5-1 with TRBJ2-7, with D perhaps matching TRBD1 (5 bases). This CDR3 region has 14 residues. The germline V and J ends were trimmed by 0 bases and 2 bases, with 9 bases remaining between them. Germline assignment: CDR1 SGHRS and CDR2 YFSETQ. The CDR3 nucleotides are TGCGCCAGCAGCTTGGAGACAGCCACCTACGAGCAGTACTTC. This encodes CASSLETATYEQYF.

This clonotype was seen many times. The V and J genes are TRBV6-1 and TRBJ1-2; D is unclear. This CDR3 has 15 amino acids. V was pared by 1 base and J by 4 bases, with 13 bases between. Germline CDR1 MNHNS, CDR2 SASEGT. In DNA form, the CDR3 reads TGTGCCAGCAGTGAAGGGGCCACCCTGATCTATGGCTACACCTTC. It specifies CASSEGATLIYGYTF.

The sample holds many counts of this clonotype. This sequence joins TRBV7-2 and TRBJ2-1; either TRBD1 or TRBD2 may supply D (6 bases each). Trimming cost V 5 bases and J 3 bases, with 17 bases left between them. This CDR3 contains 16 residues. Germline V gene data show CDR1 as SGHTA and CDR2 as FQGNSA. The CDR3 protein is CASSPPRGPIYNEQFF. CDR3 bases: TGTGCCAGCAGCCCCCCCCGGGGGCCGATCTACAATGAGCAGTTCTTC.

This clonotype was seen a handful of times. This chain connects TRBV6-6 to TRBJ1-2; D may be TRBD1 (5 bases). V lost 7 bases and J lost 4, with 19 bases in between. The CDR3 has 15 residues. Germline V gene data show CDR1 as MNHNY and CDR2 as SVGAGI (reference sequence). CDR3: CASTKAGTAIYGYTF. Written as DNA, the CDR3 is TGTGCCAGCACCAAAGCGGGGACGGCTATCTATGGCTACACCTTC.

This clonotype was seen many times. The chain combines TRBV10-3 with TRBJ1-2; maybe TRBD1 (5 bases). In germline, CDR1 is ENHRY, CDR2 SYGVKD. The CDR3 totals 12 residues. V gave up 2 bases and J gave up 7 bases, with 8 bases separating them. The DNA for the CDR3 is TGTGCCATCAGTGAGGAGACAGTTGGCTACACCTTC. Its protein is CAISEETVGYTF.

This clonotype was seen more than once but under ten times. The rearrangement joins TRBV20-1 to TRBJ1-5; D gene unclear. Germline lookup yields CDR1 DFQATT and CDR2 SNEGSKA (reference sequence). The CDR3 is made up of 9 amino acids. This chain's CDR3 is CATDQPQHF. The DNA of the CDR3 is TGCGCGACGGATCAGCCCCAGCATTTT.

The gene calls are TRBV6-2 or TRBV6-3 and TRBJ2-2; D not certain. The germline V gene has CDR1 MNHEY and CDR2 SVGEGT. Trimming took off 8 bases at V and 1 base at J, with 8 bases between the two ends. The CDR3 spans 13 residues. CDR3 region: CASGHLNTGELFF. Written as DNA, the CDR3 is TGTGCCAGCGGGCACTTGAACACCGGGGAGCTGTTTTTT.

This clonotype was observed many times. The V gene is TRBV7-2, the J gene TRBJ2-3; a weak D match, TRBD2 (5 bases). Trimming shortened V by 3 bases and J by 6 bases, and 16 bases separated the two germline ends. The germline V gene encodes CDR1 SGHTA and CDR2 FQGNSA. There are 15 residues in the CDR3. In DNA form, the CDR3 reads TGTGCCAGCAGCTTTATGACGGGGAGTGGGGATACGCAGTATTTT. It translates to CASSFMTGSGDTQYF.

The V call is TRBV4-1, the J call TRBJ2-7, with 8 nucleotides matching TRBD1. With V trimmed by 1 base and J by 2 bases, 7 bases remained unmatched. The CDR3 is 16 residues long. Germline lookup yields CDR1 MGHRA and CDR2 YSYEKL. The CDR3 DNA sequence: TGCGCCAGCAGCCAAGCTAGGGGACAGGACACCTACGAGCAGTACTTC. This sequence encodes CASSQARGQDTYEQYF.